Given below is one T cell receptor beta chain in context. The target of this receptor is not known. No clone much larger than this one lies a single base away; base qualities are absent. The source of the sample is a study of cytomegalovirus exposure and HLA in healthy donors (dated by TCRdb to about 2017). The study in broad terms: An earlier analysis of a few hundred of the donors reported 276 Gb of sequence data and 117 million unique TCR beta sequences obtained from approximately 180 million T cells. An early release that covered roughly 600 HLA-typed donors contained about 300 gigabases of sequencing data and about 84 million unique TCR sequences. Of the roughly 410 genotyped donors, 81% were placed in the genetic ancestry cluster associated with self-reported Caucasian donors. The study aimed to test whether signatures of past pathogen exposure could be identified by cataloging public T cell receptors. Using immunosequencing, the study profiled T cell repertoires from around 680 subjects and related those repertoires to cytomegalovirus serostatus. Besides the first cohort of around 670 subjects, a separate validation cohort made up of over 100 different subjects was used. The study combined high-throughput TCR immunosequencing, statistical association of individual TCRs with disease status, and machine learning to predict cytomegalovirus infection status. A later analysis re-analyzed previously published TCR beta repertoires from 500 to 700 donors and added high-resolution HLA genotyping to study TCR occurrence patterns. The later analysis used no new phenotypic data to find candidate immune exposures, relying instead on TCR beta sequences and their occurrence across donors. An earlier analysis of 450 to 750 of the donors used high-throughput TCR beta sequencing to judge whether each TCR beta V gene segment behaved as functional or pseudogenic. Donor age, sex, ethnicity and CMV serostatus were compiled alongside the repertoire data. A later genetic analysis used genome-wide SNP genotypes for about 60% of the roughly 700 donors, treating that subset as a discovery cohort. Every repertoire in the discovery cohort had been generated on one and the same sequencing platform. Class I and class II HLA loci were covered by the typing at four-digit resolution. Typing coverage differed by locus: A, B, C, DRB1 and DQB1 were typed in about 629-640 donors, DQA1 in around 500, DPA1 in 600 to 610, and DPB1 in roughly 470. A handful of DR-DQ haplotypes were handled as single units for association and clustering because linkage in the cohort was strong. Among about 360 genotyped donors of the cohort, an average of 235,054 unique TCR beta nucleotide sequences were sequenced per donor, roughly 20% of them non-productive. Overall study results and their limits: A later genetic analysis reported fewer N-insertions in productive TCRs among donors in an Asian-associated ancestry cluster than the roughly 700-donor mean. Specific HLA alleles were associated with over 15,000 TCR beta sequences at a false discovery rate of 0.05 in a later analysis. The only immune exposure information available for the cohort was CMV serostatus. In the study, around 150 TCR beta chains were listed as associated with cytomegalovirus. Because counts were too low, roughly 17 rarely observed V segments, including chromosome 9 orphons, were left out of the earlier analysis of some 640 of the donors. V-gene and J-gene trimming of TCR beta chains was associated with a missense DCLRE1C variant in a later genetic analysis, and the association was replicated in an independent cohort. An earlier analysis of approximately 570 of the donors showed that most TCR beta V segments appeared in productive rearrangements either about 87% or about 30% of the time, which broadly matched IMGT annotations. While some public TCRs were present in many individuals, most TCR sequences turned up only very rarely across donors. Most CMV-associated TCR beta chains appeared to be HLA-restricted in a later analysis, and the HLA associations seemed to be driven largely by CMV exposure. In vitro tests confirmed that a few of the cytomegalovirus-associated TCR beta chains recognize cytomegalovirus antigens. In a later analysis, the rate of TCR association differed among HLA loci, with DRB1 alleles having the most associated TCRs and HLA-C alleles having the fewest. A further reported finding was that TCR beta sequences accurately predicted the HLA-A and HLA-B alleles for most subjects in the first cohort. When HLA alleles, especially DR and DQ, strongly co-occurred, TCR associations were difficult to assign to individual alleles. The presence/absence analyses assumed that sequencing depth was roughly uniform across donors, and that assumption may not be true. A later analysis found that HLA-associated TCR beta chains were more clonally expanded and had lower generation probabilities than equally common non-associated chains. In this cohort, only TCR beta chains were sequenced, and detectable features were limited by the absence of alpha or paired-chain data. It was suggested by the authors that the approach could potentially be generalized to other disease states and immunological phenotypes. Linkage disequilibrium might explain the correlated functional status among segregating V segments, but an unknown experimental factor could not be ruled out. In a later analysis, several top co-occurrence clusters were reported to appear linked to parvovirus B19, influenza, CMV and Epstein-Barr virus. The sequencing pipeline was judged likely to have produced a cluster of highly shared sequence variants as a technical artifact. The classifier was reported to diagnose cytomegalovirus status with high specificity and sensitivity in both the original cohort and the validation cohort. Because some donors lacked HLA typing at each locus, the association tests relied only on the typed subset.

The protocol used for the library was the immunoSEQ multiplex PCR assay. A mixture of 60 forward primers for TCR Vbeta segments and 13 reverse primers for TCR Jbeta segments was used in the multiplex PCR. Amplification of the CDR3 region of rearranged TCR beta genes was performed with a multiplex PCR assay on genomic DNA. Amplified TCR beta libraries were sequenced as 87-base-pair reads on the Illumina HiSeq System. From the authors' description of their analysis: Across the 666 repertoires, a later analysis counted around 80 million unique TCR beta chains, 9.5 million to 12 million of which were shared by at least two donors. Raw reads were error-corrected and collapsed into unique sequences with a nearest-neighbor algorithm that merged closely related sequences to remove PCR and sequencing errors. V, D and J gene segments were assigned by aligning CDR3 sequences to IMGT reference sequences. For a sequence to be retained, at least a six-nucleotide match to both a V gene segment and a J gene segment was required. A rearrangement counted as productive if the CDR3 had no stop codons and remained in frame with V and J, and every other rearrangement counted as non-productive. Following IMGT convention, CDR3 was defined as the stretch from the second conserved V-encoded cysteine up to the conserved J-encoded phenylalanine. In an earlier analysis of roughly 580 of the donors, sequences lacking an unambiguous match to a single V gene segment were excluded. An earlier analysis of almost 600 of the donors classified V segments as functional when productive rearrangements were above 56.7% and as segregating when the standard deviation between donors was above 5%. To diagnose cytomegalovirus status from the catalog of TCR beta chain sequences, a statistical classification framework was built. A later analysis assigned V and J genes by comparing TCR nucleotide sequences with IMGT/GENE-DB human TR gene sequences. The TCRdist pipeline was used in a later analysis to assign CDR3 sequences and most-parsimonious VDJ recombination scenarios. In a later analysis, every TCR beta chain was defined by the combination of its CDR3 amino acid sequence and its V-gene family, and reads without a unique V-gene family were dropped. In a later analysis, 450 to 600 highly shared, low-generation-probability nucleotide sequences were removed to address suspected cross-contamination and a sequencing artifact. In a later analysis, a clonal expansion index for each public chain was calculated from normalized within-repertoire ranks of inferred template counts. In a later analysis, generation probabilities were computed with a VDJ recombination model fitted to out-of-frame rearrangements, and the resulting probabilities were checked against IGoR. In a later analysis, hypergeometric tests were used to score TCR-TCR, TCR-HLA and TCR-CMV co-occurrence, with a repertoire-size bias correction applied to TCR pairs. False discovery rates were estimated in a later analysis by permuting HLA or CMV assignments 20 times. In a later analysis, co-occurring TCRs were grouped using DBSCAN, and TCRdist sequence similarity was added for clustering within HLA-allele-positive subsets. Repertoires with fewer than 30,000 or more than 120,000 public chains were left out of co-occurrence clustering, as were roughly five repertoires with anomalous nucleotide sharing. The table comes from immuneACCESS by way of TCRdb, which keeps in-frame sequences with V and J called. Part of the clones is missing from these tables; in studies checked, under half for an unresolved V gene and the rest for unknown reasons. Clonal size and the V and J genes are those of that table, whereas D and trimming came from the DNA. The sample contains 180,000 or so clones, about 81% of them found a single time. About 1.6% of the sample goes to the ten largest clones.

In total, 630 or so healthy bone marrow donors made up the cohort. At the time of sampling, all cohort members were nominally healthy, though unrecorded immune exposures were likely present. The donor was CMV seronegative and belonged to the group of more than 300 seronegative cohort members. Every donor gave a peripheral blood sample, and the peripheral blood mononuclear cells from that sample were used for TCR beta sequencing. Genomic DNA extraction from the blood cell samples was performed with the Qiagen DNeasy Blood Extraction Kit. Specimen: PBMCs. The sequence derives from a man aged 35 to 55 in good health and CMV-seronegative.

The CDR3 protein is CSAVGGSGVRPTEAFF. The nucleotide sequence reads as follows: TGCAGCGCCGTGGGGGGATCGGGGGTTAGGCCTACTGAAGCTTTCTTT. This chain is built from TRBV29-1 and TRBJ1-1, with TRBD1 as a weak D call on 5 bases. The germline V gene yields SQVTM for CDR1 and ANQGSEA for CDR2. Between the V and J ends, shortened by 7 bases and 5 bases respectively, the junction contains 26 bases. Taken from cysteine to phenylalanine, the CDR3 has 16 residues. The read is trimmed to its CDR3 DNA, 48 bases read in frame from base 1. With the portions outside the CDR3 filled from the reference TRBV29-1 and TRBJ1-1 genes, the complete variable region becomes SAVISQKPSRDICQRGTSLTIQCQVDSQVTMMFWYRQQPGQSLTLIATANQGSEATYESGFVIDKFPISRPNLTFSTLTVSNMSPEDSSIYLCSAVGGSGVRPTEAFFGQGTRLTVV.